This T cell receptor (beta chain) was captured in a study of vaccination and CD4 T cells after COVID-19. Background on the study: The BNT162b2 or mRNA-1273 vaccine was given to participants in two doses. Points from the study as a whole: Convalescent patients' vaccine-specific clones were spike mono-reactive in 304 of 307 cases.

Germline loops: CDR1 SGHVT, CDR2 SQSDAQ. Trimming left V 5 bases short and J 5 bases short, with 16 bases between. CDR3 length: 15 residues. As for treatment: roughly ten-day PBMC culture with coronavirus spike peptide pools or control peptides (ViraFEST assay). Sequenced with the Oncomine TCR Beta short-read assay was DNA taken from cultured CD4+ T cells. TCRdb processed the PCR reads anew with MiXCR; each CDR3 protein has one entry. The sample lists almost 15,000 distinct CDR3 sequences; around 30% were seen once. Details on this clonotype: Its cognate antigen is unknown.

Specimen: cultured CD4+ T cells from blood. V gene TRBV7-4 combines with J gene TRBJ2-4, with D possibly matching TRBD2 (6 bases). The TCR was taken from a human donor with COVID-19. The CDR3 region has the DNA TGTGCCAGCAGCCCCATGGGGGGTCTCCAAAACATTCAGTACTTC. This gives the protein CASSPMGGLQNIQYF. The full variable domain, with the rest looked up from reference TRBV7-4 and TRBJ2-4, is GAGVSQSPRYKVAKRGRDVALRCDSISGHVTLYWYRQTLGQGSEVLTYSQSDAQRDKSGRPSGRFSAERPERSVSTLKIQRTEQGDSAVYLCASSPMGGLQNIQYFGAGTRLSVL.